This TCR beta chain came from a study of blood T cell repertoires in COVID-19. Unmatched junction bases numbered 11, after V lost 4 bases and J lost 4 bases. The CDR3 has 16 residues. The germline gives CDR1 SGDLS, CDR2 YYNGEE. This clone was seen more than once but under ten times. The table came from immunoSEQ multiplex PCR; TCRdb's copy has only in-frame clones and leaves some out. This table has around 250,000 clones, about 83% appearing once. The specimen sequenced was peripheral blood. The source is a man aged 35 to 55 with active or convalescent COVID-19. The chain is built from TRBV9 and TRBJ2-3, with TRBD2 matching over 8 bases. The CDR3 coding sequence is TGTGCCAGCAGCTTCCTACCCAGCGGGGGAGCAGATACGCAGTATTTT. As protein: CASSFLPSGGADTQYF.